This T cell receptor beta chain came from a study of T cells in Graves' hyperthyroidism and ophthalmopathy. Study conclusions and caveats: Most clonotypes expanded in thyroid above 0.001 were likewise present in blood.

RNA transcripts provided the source from which TCR beta CDR3 regions were amplified. Primed by the HTBI set, a first-round RT-PCR was run on the TCR CDR3. TCRdb re-called the multiplex PCR reads with MiXCR, one entry per CDR3 protein. The data hold over 500,000 distinct CDR3 sequences, with around 15% observed a single time. On this clonotype itself: Its target is not known.

Germline assignment: CDR1 SGHRS and CDR2 YFSETQ. V lost 8 bases to trimming and J lost 4 bases, with 16 bases between them. The CDR3 is 13 amino acids. The origin of this receptor is a woman aged 30 to 39 with Graves' ophthalmopathy. The chain links TRBV5-1 to TRBJ2-7, with D possibly being TRBD1 or TRBD2 (5 bases each). Sequencing was performed on blood. CDR3 amino acids: CASARDPQYEQYF. CDR3 sequence (DNA): TGCGCCAGTGCAAGGGACCCCCAATACGAGCAGTACTTC.